These T cell receptor beta chains were read from a single sample in a study of response to subunit inactivated influenza vaccine. One entry per CDR3 protein results from TCRdb running MiXCR on the RT-PCR reads. Seen here are 500,000 to 550,000 distinct CDR3 sequences, approximately 24% observed once, and the top ten hold about 2.8%. These data also formed part of another study, on T cells expressing NK-cell markers.

Sequenced material: CD4+ T cells sorted from PBMCs, taken 12 days after vaccination. All receptors derive from a man aged 45 to 65 who received an inactivated influenza vaccine. Each CDR3 is given with its conserved first and last residue. The order of the fields is V gene, clone size, J gene, D gene, CDR3 DNA, CDR3 protein. The D gene is left open where the match is weak. Some rows mark clone size as missing; the rest say once, few, many or name a class of expanded clone.

v_call: TRBV20-1
clone_size: .
j_call: TRBJ2-3
d_call: TRBD2
cdr3_nt: TGCAGTGCTAGAGCTCCTACGGGACTAGTGGGACGCACAGATACGCAGTATTTT
cdr3_aa: CSARAPTGLVGRTDTQYF

v_call: TRBV6-2/TRBV6-3
clone_size: few
j_call: TRBJ2-7
d_call: .
cdr3_nt: TGTGCCAGCACGCAGGGTCGCTACGAGCAGTACTTC
cdr3_aa: CASTQGRYEQYF

v_call: TRBV5-1
clone_size: .
j_call: TRBJ2-2
d_call: .
cdr3_nt: TGCGCCAGCAGCTCAGGGTCCATTTTGACCGGGACTAACACCGGGGAGCTGTTTTTT
cdr3_aa: CASSSGSILTGTNTGELFF

v_call: TRBV7-2
clone_size: few
j_call: TRBJ2-7
d_call: .
cdr3_nt: TGTGCCAGCAGCTCTCGATTGGGGGCAGCATACGAGCAGTACTTC
cdr3_aa: CASSSRLGAAYEQYF

v_call: TRBV16
clone_size: .
j_call: TRBJ1-2
d_call: TRBD1
cdr3_nt: TGTGCCAGCAGCCAAAGGACAGGGAGGTATGGCTACACCTTC
cdr3_aa: CASSQRTGRYGYTF

v_call: TRBV12-3/TRBV12-4
clone_size: many
j_call: TRBJ2-1
d_call: .
cdr3_nt: TGTGCCAGCGGCCCAGAGCAGTTCTTC
cdr3_aa: CASGPEQFF

v_call: TRBV24-1
clone_size: many
j_call: TRBJ2-1
d_call: .
cdr3_nt: TGTGCCACCAGTGGTCCGGGACAGGGGAGACTAGCGGCCGACAATGAGCAGTTCTTC
cdr3_aa: CATSGPGQGRLAADNEQFF

v_call: TRBV6-5
clone_size: .
j_call: TRBJ1-2
d_call: .
cdr3_nt: TGTGCCAGCAGAAAACAGGAACATGGCTACACCTTC
cdr3_aa: CASRKQEHGYTF

v_call: TRBV5-1
clone_size: many
j_call: TRBJ2-5
d_call: TRBD1
cdr3_nt: TGCGCCAGCAGCGGGGGACAGGGTAAAGAGACCCAGTACTTC
cdr3_aa: CASSGGQGKETQYF

v_call: TRBV28
clone_size: few
j_call: TRBJ2-7
d_call: .
cdr3_nt: TGTGCCAGCAATCCAGGACACACATCCTACGAGCAGTACTTC
cdr3_aa: CASNPGHTSYEQYF

v_call: TRBV28
clone_size: .
j_call: TRBJ2-7
d_call: .
cdr3_nt: TGTGCCAGCAGACCTAGGGACAAGGAGCAGTACTTC
cdr3_aa: CASRPRDKEQYF

v_call: TRBV28
clone_size: .
j_call: TRBJ2-7
d_call: TRBD2
cdr3_nt: TGTGCCAGTCAGCGAACTAGCGGGGGTTCCTACGAGCAGTACTTC
cdr3_aa: CASQRTSGGSYEQYF

v_call: TRBV28
clone_size: .
j_call: TRBJ2-2
d_call: .
cdr3_nt: TGTGCCAGCAGTCTCCCAAGAGGGGCCTCAGTCACCGGGGAGCTGTTTTTT
cdr3_aa: CASSLPRGASVTGELFF

v_call: TRBV2
clone_size: few
j_call: TRBJ2-7
d_call: TRBD1
cdr3_nt: TGTGCCAGCAGTTCCGGGACAGGGGGAGGGCAGTACTTC
cdr3_aa: CASSSGTGGGQYF

v_call: TRBV12-3/TRBV12-4
clone_size: once
j_call: TRBJ1-2
d_call: .
cdr3_nt: TGTGCCAGCAGTTTAAAGAGGGACAACTATGGCTACACCTTC
cdr3_aa: CASSLKRDNYGYTF

v_call: TRBV28
clone_size: .
j_call: TRBJ2-7
d_call: TRBD1
cdr3_nt: TGTGCCAGCAGTACCCGGGACAGCATAACCTACGAGCAGTACTTC
cdr3_aa: CASSTRDSITYEQYF

v_call: TRBV12-3/TRBV12-4
clone_size: .
j_call: TRBJ2-7
d_call: .
cdr3_nt: TGTGCCAGCAGTTTTCAGGGGCCCTCCTACGAGCAGTACTTC
cdr3_aa: CASSFQGPSYEQYF

v_call: TRBV2
clone_size: few
j_call: TRBJ1-1
d_call: .
cdr3_nt: TGTGCCAGCAGCCGACCCGGGACTGAAGCTTTCTTT
cdr3_aa: CASSRPGTEAFF

v_call: TRBV27
clone_size: .
j_call: TRBJ1-5
d_call: .
cdr3_nt: TGTGCCAGCAGTTTGCAGGGTGGAAGGGGCAATCAGCCCCAGCATTTT
cdr3_aa: CASSLQGGRGNQPQHF

v_call: TRBV29-1
clone_size: many
j_call: TRBJ1-1
d_call: .
cdr3_nt: TGCAGCGTTAGGGAGGGACCGAACACTGAAGCTTTCTTT
cdr3_aa: CSVREGPNTEAFF

v_call: TRBV6-2/TRBV6-3
clone_size: few
j_call: TRBJ2-1
d_call: TRBD1
cdr3_nt: TGTGCCAGCAGGCAGCAGGGGGCCCCCTACAATGAGCAGTTCTTC
cdr3_aa: CASRQQGAPYNEQFF

v_call: TRBV7-2
clone_size: few
j_call: TRBJ2-7
d_call: .
cdr3_nt: TGTGCCAGCAGCTTAAGGGGGGAGGGTTACGAGCAGTACTTC
cdr3_aa: CASSLRGEGYEQYF